This T cell receptor (beta chain) stems from a study of blood T cell repertoires in COVID-19. Turning to the study itself: From T cells, B-cell-depleted T cells, or PBMCs came the material, which was cDNA or gDNA.

CDR1 is LGHDT and CDR2 is YNNKEL in the germline V gene (reference sequence). This CDR3 is built from 16 residues. J was trimmed by 9 bases and V by 6 bases; bases with no gene match: 15. The authors' processing: Nucleated cell number was recorded as an estimate derived from reference gene primer amplification. Measured with immunoSEQ multiplex PCR; TCRdb has only the in-frame clones, and not every one. V, J and clone size reflect that table, while D and trimming were determined from the DNA. The data hold over 250,000 clones, with about 82% observed a single time. This TCR came from a man in his forties or fifties with active or convalescent COVID-19. This chain links TRBV3-1 (or the pseudogene TRBV3-2) with TRBJ1-5; 9 positions agree with TRBD1. Sequenced material: peripheral blood. CDR3 sequence (DNA): TGTGCCAGCAGTCACGGGACGGGACAGGGAGGTCCGCCCCAGCATTTT. Encoded protein: CASSHGTGQGGPPQHF.